The 5 T cell receptor beta chains below were found in one sample sequenced in a study of beta chain features in type 1 diabetes. The entirety of the isolated RNA underwent reverse transcription, so expressed TCRB transcripts were sequenced. Clones were sequenced by immunoSEQ multiplex PCR, and TCRdb holds only the in-frame ones, with some missing. The profile shows 150,000 to 180,000 clones, about 8.1% of them singletons. The source material was central memory CD4+ T cells from blood. These receptors came from a man aged 18 to 29 in good health.

V is TRBV30 and J is TRBJ2-7, with 13 bases identical to TRBD2. Unmatched junction bases numbered 4, after V lost 2 bases and J lost 6 bases. The germline V gene has CDR1 GTSNPN and CDR2 SVGIG (reference sequence). This CDR3 contains 14 residues. CDR3 sequence reads: CAWSPGLAGAEQYF. The DNA for the CDR3 is TGTGCCTGGAGTCCCGGACTAGCGGGAGCCGAGCAGTACTTC.

The rearrangement uses TRBV28 and TRBJ2-1; TRBD1 might be the D (6 bases). The V end lost 5 bases, the J end lost 7 bases, and 24 bases lay between the germline ends. The CDR3 has 17 residues. The germline CDR1 and CDR2 sequences are MDHEN and SYDVKM. The CDR3 nucleotides read TGTGCCAGCAGTCCTCCGGCCGGAGGTTGGGGGCGGAATGAGCAGTTCTTC. Its protein is CASSPPAGGWGRNEQFF.

This clone was seen more than once but under ten times. The chain joins TRBV9 to TRBJ2-1; no clear D. Trimming removed 0 bases from V and 6 bases from J, with 10 bases in between. This CDR3 contains 14 residues. Germline V lookup: CDR1 SGDLS, CDR2 YYNGEE. The CDR3: CASSVVGLANEQFF. The CDR3 nucleotides read TGTGCCAGCAGCGTAGTTGGGCTGGCCAATGAGCAGTTCTTC.

This sequence joins TRBV18 and TRBJ2-5; maybe TRBD2 (6 bases). The CDR3 runs to 15 residues. Germline CDR1 and CDR2: KGHSH and LQKENI. V was trimmed by 0 bases and J by 9 bases, leaving 17 bases between them. The CDR3 protein is CASSPPGRKESAQYF. Written as DNA, the CDR3 is TGTGCCAGCTCACCACCGGGGAGGAAGGAGAGTGCCCAGTACTTC.

This clone was seen a few times. The chain employs TRBV4-3 and TRBJ1-2; D possibly corresponds to TRBD1 (5 bases). V gave up 4 bases and J gave up 4 bases, with 13 bases separating them. Germline V lookup: CDR1 LGHNA, CDR2 YSLEER. The CDR3 spans 14 residues. The CDR3 nucleotides are TGCGCCAGCAGCCCCGAGTTGGGACTCTATGGCTACACCTTC. Translation gives CASSPELGLYGYTF.